The 24 T cell receptor beta chains below all came from one sample that was sequenced in a study of low-dose radiotherapy and immunotherapy resistance in tumors. The time point denotes: after trial treatment. Treatment defined: LDRT plus nivolumab, ipilimumab, low-dose cyclophosphamide and aspirin (RACIN trial). TRAV and TRBV primers primed cDNA for both TCRalpha and TCRbeta. TCRs were amplified for roughly 22 PCR cycles with a constant-region primer and V-primer adapter. TCRdb reanalysed the reads using MiXCR and keeps one entry per CDR3 protein. The data hold about 84,000 distinct CDR3 sequences, with over 15% observed a single time. The specimen comprised PBMCs, sampled after low-dose radiotherapy plus immunotherapy. These receptors came from a male donor with prostate cancer.

This clonotype came up once. Given a far larger clone just one base away, this is likely a sequencing read error. J is TRBJ2-7 and V is TRBV5-8; 16 nucleotides agree with TRBD2. The length of the CDR3 is 17 residues. CDR1 and CDR2 from the germline V gene are SGHTS and YDEGEE. The CDR3 bases are TGTGCCAGCAGCTCCGGGACTAGCGGGAGGGTTTCCTACGGGCAGTACTTC. It translates to CASSSGTSGRVSYGQYF.

This clonotype has a count of ten or more. The V and J genes are TRBV28 and TRBJ2-7; the match to TRBD1 covers 8 bases. J was trimmed by 4 bases and V by 5 bases; bases with no gene match: 7. This CDR3 has 14 amino acids. Germline V gene lookup returns CDR1 MDHEN and CDR2 SYDVKM. CDR3 residues: CASSPGTGPYEQYF. For the CDR3, the DNA is TGTGCCAGCAGTCCCGGGACAGGACCTTACGAGCAGTACTTC.

J is TRBJ2-1 and V is TRBV5-6; D remains ambiguous. This CDR3 is 15 amino acids long. The germline CDR1 and CDR2 sequences are SGHDT and YYEEEE. V dropped 4 bases and J dropped 4 bases, with 15 bases sitting between them. The CDR3 spells CASSPAALQYNEQFF. In nucleotides, the CDR3 is TGTGCCAGCAGCCCCGCAGCTTTGCAGTACAATGAGCAGTTCTTC.

In regard to this clonotype: This likely stems from a read error, as it lies one base from a far larger clone. Here the CDR3 DNA reads TGTGCCAGCAGCTTAAGGACCTATGAGCAGTACTTC. This codes for CASSLRTYEQYF. The chain recombines TRBV7-2 with TRBJ2-7; D gene uncertain. This CDR3 is 12 amino acids long. Germline CDR1 and CDR2: SGHTA and FQGNSA.

This clonotype was picked up many times. V is TRBV6-2 or TRBV6-3 and J is TRBJ2-7; D assignment may be TRBD1 or TRBD2 (6 bases each). Per germline, CDR1 MNHEY and CDR2 SVGEGT. V was cut by 5 bases and J by 4 bases, with 12 bases left in between. The CDR3 is 13 amino acids. The CDR3 sequence: CASSERGLYEQYF. The CDR3, as DNA: TGTGCCAGCAGTGAACGGGGGCTATACGAGCAGTACTTC.

This clonotype was picked up many times. The V and J genes are TRBV28 and TRBJ1-5; D possibly corresponds to TRBD1 (5 bases). This CDR3 comprises 14 residues. In germline, CDR1 is MDHEN, CDR2 SYDVKM. V gave up 5 bases and J gave up 7 bases, with 15 bases separating them. This chain's CDR3 is CASSPPGTRQPQHF. The CDR3 coding sequence is TGTGCCAGCAGTCCCCCAGGGACGAGGCAGCCCCAGCATTTT.

This clonotype showed up many times. The chain recombines TRBV12-3 or TRBV12-4 with TRBJ2-1; D gene uncertain. The CDR3 sequence is 15 residues long. With 3 bases removed from V and 1 base from J, the gap between germline ends came to 10 bases. The CDR3 loop is CASSFGGRSYNEQFF. The CDR3 bases are TGTGCCAGCAGTTTCGGCGGAAGGTCCTACAATGAGCAGTTCTTC.

This clonotype was seen a handful of times. It is likely a read error: a sequence one base away is far more abundant. The rearrangement joins TRBV28 to TRBJ2-1; 12 nucleotides agree with TRBD2. Germline values: CDR1 MDHEN, CDR2 SYDVKM. The CDR3 length is 14 residues. V dropped 6 bases and J dropped 8; count of bases not matched to a gene: 5. The CDR3 loop reads CASSLAGGPDEQFF. The CDR3 nucleotides read TGTGCCAGCAGCCTAGCGGGAGGGCCGGATGAGCAGTTCTTC.

This clonotype was detected many times. The chain links TRBV7-7 to TRBJ2-1, with D maybe TRBD1 (5 bases). The V and J ends lost 11 bases and 4 bases respectively, with 12 bases between them. Germline values: CDR1 SSHAT, CDR2 FNYEAQ (reference sequence). The CDR3 is made up of 12 amino acids. This CDR3 is CAGLRAYNEQFF. CDR3 nucleotides: TGTGCCGGCCTCAGGGCTTACAATGAGCAGTTCTTC.

This clonotype came up many times. CDR3 in amino acids: CASNNQRNEQFF. CDR3 sequence (DNA): TGTGCCAGCAACAACCAACGCAATGAGCAGTTCTTC. This sequence joins TRBV6-2 or TRBV6-3 and TRBJ2-1, with D unresolved. Trimming took 7 bases from V and 6 from J, leaving 10 bases between them. The CDR3 is 12 residues long. The germline V gene has CDR1 MNHEY and CDR2 SVGEGT.

Ten or more counts support this clonotype. The CDR3 spells CASSVPGLYNEQFF. CDR3 DNA: TGTGCCAGCAGTGTACCGGGGCTTTACAATGAGCAGTTCTTC. The rearrangement joins TRBV12-3 or TRBV12-4 to TRBJ2-1, with D tentatively TRBD1 or TRBD2 (5 bases each). V shed 5 bases and J shed 4 bases, with 12 bases lying between them. This CDR3 spans 14 amino acids.

This clonotype was seen many times. The chain recombines TRBV13 with TRBJ1-2; no clear D gene. The length of the CDR3 is 19 residues. Germline loops: CDR1 PRHDT, CDR2 FYEKMQ (reference sequence). V lost 0 bases and J lost 0, with 20 bases in between. The CDR3 nucleotides read TGTGCCAGCAGCTTAGGCCTGCGCGTCGGGCCGGCAGCTAACTATGGCTACACCTTC. Protein product: CASSLGLRVGPAANYGYTF.

The chain links TRBV3-1 to TRBJ2-2; 8 nucleotides align to TRBD1. The V and J ends lost 4 bases and 5 bases, in that order; junction bases with no gene match: 3. CDR3 length equals 14 residues. Germline V gives CDR1 LGHDT, CDR2 YNNKEL (reference sequence). CDR3 in amino acids: CASSRTGPTGELFF. CDR3 nucleotide sequence: TGTGCCAGCAGCCGGACAGGGCCTACCGGGGAGCTGTTTTTT.

The chain recombines TRBV28 with TRBJ2-2; perhaps TRBD1 as D (6 bases). CDR1 and CDR2 (germline): MDHEN, SYDVKM. CDR3 length: 15 residues. V lost 8 bases to trimming and J lost 7 bases, with 20 bases between them. The CDR3 DNA follows: TGTGCCAGCCTACAAATCAGGGGAATTGGCGGGGAGCTGTTTTTT. Translation gives CASLQIRGIGGELFF.

Turning to this clonotype: A far larger clone is one base from this, pointing to a likely read error. The chain's CDR3 is CASSYRAGGETQHF. For the CDR3, the DNA is TGTGCCAGCAGTTACAGGGCGGGGGGGGAGACCCAGCACTTC. The chain employs TRBV6-2 or TRBV6-3 and TRBJ2-5, with 9 bases fitting TRBD2. Germline V gene lookup returns CDR1 MNHEY and CDR2 SVGEGT. This CDR3 spans 14 amino acids.

This clonotype was counted at least ten times. This chain uses TRBV7-9 with TRBJ2-6; 11 nucleotides align to TRBD1. This CDR3 contains 20 residues. J lost 0 bases, V lost 5 bases, and 12 bases had no gene match. Germline V gene sequence: CDR1 SEHNR, CDR2 FQNEAQ (reference sequence). The CDR3 DNA reads as TGTGCCAGCAGCACCCGAGGACCGGGACAGGGGGGCTCTGGGGCCAACGTCCTGACTTTC. Amino acid sequence: CASSTRGPGQGGSGANVLTF.

This clonotype was detected ten times or more. The chain couples TRBV7-2 to TRBJ2-5; 11 bases line up with TRBD2. With V trimmed by 3 bases and J by 5 bases, 5 bases remained unmatched. The germline CDR1 and CDR2 sequences are SGHTA and FQGNSA. The CDR3 contains 15 residues. CDR3 coding DNA: TGTGCCAGCAGCTTTACTAGCGGGAGCTGGGAGACCCAGTACTTC. Amino acids: CASSFTSGSWETQYF. Full variable domain (missing parts from reference TRBV7-2 and TRBJ2-5): GAGVSQSPSNKVTEKGKDVELRCDPISGHTALYWYRQSLGQGLEFLIYFQGNSAPDKSGLPSDRFSAERTGGSVSTLTIQRTQQEDSAVYLCASSFTSGSWETQYFGPGTRLLVL.

This clonotype occurred many times. The gene calls are TRBV5-6 and TRBJ1-5; D ambiguous. The CDR3 is 17 amino acids. V dropped 4 bases and J dropped 0 bases, with 17 bases sitting between them. CDR1 SGHDT and CDR2 YYEEEE come from the germline V gene. The CDR3 here is CASSPSWVGDSNQPQHF. Here the CDR3 DNA reads TGTGCCAGCAGCCCTAGCTGGGTTGGGGATAGCAATCAGCCCCAGCATTTT. Looking up the rest from reference TRBV5-6 and TRBJ1-5 gives the full variable domain: DAGVTQSPTHLIKTRGQQVTLRCSPKSGHDTVSWYQQALGQGPQFIFQYYEEEERQRGNFPDRFSGHQFPNYSSELNVNALLLGDSALYLCASSPSWVGDSNQPQHFGDGTRLSIL.

This clonotype was detected ten times or more. V is TRBV5-4 and J is TRBJ2-5; TRBD1 matches at 9 bases. V was pared by 5 bases and J by 5 bases, with 7 bases of the junction left unmatched. There are 14 residues in the CDR3. The germline CDR1 and CDR2 sequences are SGHNT and YYREEE (reference sequence). The CDR3: CASSQQGARETQYF. The CDR3 DNA sequence: TGTGCCAGCAGTCAACAGGGGGCGCGGGAGACCCAGTACTTC.

A note on this clonotype: This likely traces to a read error, being one base from a far larger clone. The V and J genes are TRBV4-3 and TRBJ2-4; weak D call: TRBD1 (5 bases). V dropped 1 base and J dropped 13 bases, with 23 bases sitting between them. Looked up from germline, CDR1 is LGHNA and CDR2 is YSLEER. The CDR3 runs 16 residues. CDR3 nucleotide sequence: TGCGCCAGCAGCCAAGGGGCAGGGCTCGCCTACAATGAGCAGTACTTC. Amino acid sequence: CASSQGAGLAYNEQYF.

This clonotype was recorded many times. V gene TRBV5-1 combines with J gene TRBJ2-7, with TRBD1 matching over 7 bases. Germline lookup yields CDR1 SGHRS and CDR2 YFSETQ. This CDR3 region has 15 residues. Trimming took 4 bases from V and 0 from J; bases not matched to a gene: 7. The CDR3 sequence is CASSPRGTVSYEQYF. Written as DNA, the CDR3 is TGCGCCAGCAGCCCCCGAGGGACAGTCTCCTACGAGCAGTACTTC.

This clonotype has ten or more counts. CDR3 region: CASSIPGLAGGFSYNEQFF. Here the CDR3 DNA reads TGTGCCAGTAGTATCCCCGGACTAGCGGGAGGGTTCTCCTACAATGAGCAGTTCTTC. The rearrangement links TRBV19 to TRBJ2-1; 15 bases agree with TRBD2. V lost 3 bases and J lost 0; bases outside the gene matches: 6. This CDR3 contains 19 residues. In germline, CDR1 is LNHDA, CDR2 SQIVND (reference sequence). Full variable domain (rest looked up from reference TRBV19 and TRBJ2-1): DGGITQSPKYLFRKEGQNVTLSCEQNLNHDAMYWYRQDPGQGLRLIYYSQIVNDFQKGDIAEGYSVSREKKESFPLTVTSAQKNPTAFYLCASSIPGLAGGFSYNEQFFGPGTRLTVL.

V gene TRBV7-2 combines with J gene TRBJ2-7, with no clear D. The CDR3 contains 14 residues. Trimming took 0 bases from V and 0 from J, leaving 6 bases between them. Germline V lookup: CDR1 SGHTA, CDR2 FQGNSA. This CDR3 is CASSLADGSYEQYF. The CDR3 nucleotides are TGTGCCAGCAGCTTAGCCGACGGCTCCTACGAGCAGTACTTC.

This clonotype was counted only a few times. The rearrangement joins TRBV6-1 to TRBJ2-3, with D hard to call. The V gene's germline CDR1 is MNHNS and CDR2 SASEGT. Trimming left V 6 bases short and J 3 bases short, with 7 bases between. The CDR3 spans 12 residues. CDR3 in DNA: TGTGCCAGCAGAAGAGATACAGATACGCAGTATTTT. Amino acids: CASRRDTDTQYF.